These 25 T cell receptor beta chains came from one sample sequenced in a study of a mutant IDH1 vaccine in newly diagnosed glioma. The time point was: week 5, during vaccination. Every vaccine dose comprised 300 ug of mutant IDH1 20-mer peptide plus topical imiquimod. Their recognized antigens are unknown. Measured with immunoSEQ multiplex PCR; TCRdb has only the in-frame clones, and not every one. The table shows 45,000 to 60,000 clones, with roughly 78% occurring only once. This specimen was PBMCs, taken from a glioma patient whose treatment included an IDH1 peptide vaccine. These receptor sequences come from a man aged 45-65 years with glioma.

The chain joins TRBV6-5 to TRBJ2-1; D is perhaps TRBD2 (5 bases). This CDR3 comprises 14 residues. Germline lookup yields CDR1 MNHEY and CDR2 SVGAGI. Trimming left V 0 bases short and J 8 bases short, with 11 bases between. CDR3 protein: CASSYSTGWYEQFF. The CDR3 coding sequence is TGTGCCAGCAGTTACTCGACGGGGTGGTATGAGCAGTTCTTC.

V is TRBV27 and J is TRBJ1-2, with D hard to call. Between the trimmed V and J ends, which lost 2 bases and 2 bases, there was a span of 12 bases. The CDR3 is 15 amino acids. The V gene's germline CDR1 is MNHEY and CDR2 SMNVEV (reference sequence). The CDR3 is CASSLVYEGNYGYTF. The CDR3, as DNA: TGTGCCAGCAGTTTAGTTTACGAGGGCAACTATGGCTACACCTTC.

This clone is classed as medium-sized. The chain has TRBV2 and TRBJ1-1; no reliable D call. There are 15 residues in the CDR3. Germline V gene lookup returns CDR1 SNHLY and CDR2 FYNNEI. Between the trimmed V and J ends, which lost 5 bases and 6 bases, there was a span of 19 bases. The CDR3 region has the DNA TGTGCCAGCAGTCCCGATAAATCCATGCGGGCTGAAGCTTTCTTT. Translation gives CASSPDKSMRAEAFF.

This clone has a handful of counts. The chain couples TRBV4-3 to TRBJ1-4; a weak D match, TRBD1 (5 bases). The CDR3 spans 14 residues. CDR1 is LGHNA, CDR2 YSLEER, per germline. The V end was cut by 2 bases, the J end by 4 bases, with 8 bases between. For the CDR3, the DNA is TGCGCCAGCAGCCAAAACGGGGGTAATGAAAAACTGTTTTTT. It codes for CASSQNGGNEKLFF.

In DNA form, the CDR3 reads TGTGCCAGCAGTGATAAAAGGGGAATAGATAGCAATGAGCAGTTCTTC. Translated, it gives CASSDKRGIDSNEQFF. The chain couples TRBV6-1 to TRBJ2-1, with D maybe TRBD1 (5 bases). CDR1 is MNHNS and CDR2 is SASEGT in the germline V gene. V was trimmed by 3 bases and J by 6 bases, leaving 18 bases between them. CDR3 size: 16 residues.

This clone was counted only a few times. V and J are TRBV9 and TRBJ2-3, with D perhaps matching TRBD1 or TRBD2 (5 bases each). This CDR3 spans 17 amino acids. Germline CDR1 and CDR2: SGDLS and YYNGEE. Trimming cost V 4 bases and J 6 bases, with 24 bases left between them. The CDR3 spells CASSTGPGTPGTDTQYF. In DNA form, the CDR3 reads TGTGCCAGCAGCACTGGACCCGGGACCCCCGGTACGGATACGCAGTATTTT.

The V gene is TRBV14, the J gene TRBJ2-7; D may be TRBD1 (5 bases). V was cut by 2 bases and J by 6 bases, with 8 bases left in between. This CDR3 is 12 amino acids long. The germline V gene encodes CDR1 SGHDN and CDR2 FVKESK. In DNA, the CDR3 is TGTGCCAGCAGCCAATTGGGGCTCGAGCAGTACTTC. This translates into CASSQLGLEQYF.

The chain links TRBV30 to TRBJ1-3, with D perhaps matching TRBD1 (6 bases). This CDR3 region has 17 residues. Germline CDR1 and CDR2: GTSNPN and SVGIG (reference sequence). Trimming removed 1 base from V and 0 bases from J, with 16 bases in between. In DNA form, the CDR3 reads TGTGCCTGGAGTGCCTATGCGGGCAGGGGCTCTGGAAACACCATATATTTT. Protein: CAWSAYAGRGSGNTIYF.

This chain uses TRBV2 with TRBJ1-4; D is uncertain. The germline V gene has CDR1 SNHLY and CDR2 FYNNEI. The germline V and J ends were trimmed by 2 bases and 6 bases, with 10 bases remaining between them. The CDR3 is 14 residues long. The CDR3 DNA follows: TGTGCCAGCAGTGAAAGTCGGTCCTATGAAAAACTGTTTTTT. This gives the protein CASSESRSYEKLFF.

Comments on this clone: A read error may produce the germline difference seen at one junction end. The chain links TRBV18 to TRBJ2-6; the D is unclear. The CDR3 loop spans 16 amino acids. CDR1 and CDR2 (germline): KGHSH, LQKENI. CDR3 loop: CAGSPPSRTGANVLTF. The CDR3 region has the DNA TGTGCCGGCTCACCACCGTCCCGTACTGGGGCCAACGTCCTGACTTTC.

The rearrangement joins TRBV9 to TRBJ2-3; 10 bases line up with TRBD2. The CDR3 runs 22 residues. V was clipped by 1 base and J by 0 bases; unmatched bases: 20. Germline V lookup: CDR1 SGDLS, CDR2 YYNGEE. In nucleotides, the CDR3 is TGTGCCAGCAGCGTAATAGGGGACGGAGCGGGAGGGCCAGGGGGGAGCACAGATACGCAGTATTTT. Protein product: CASSVIGDGAGGPGGSTDTQYF.

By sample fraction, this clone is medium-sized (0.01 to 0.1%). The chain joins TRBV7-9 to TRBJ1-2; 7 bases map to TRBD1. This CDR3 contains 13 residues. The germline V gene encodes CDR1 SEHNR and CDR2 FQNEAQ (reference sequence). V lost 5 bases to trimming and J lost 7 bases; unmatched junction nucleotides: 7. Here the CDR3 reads CASSSKGGSGYTF. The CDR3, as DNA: TGTGCCAGCAGCAGTAAAGGGGGCAGTGGCTACACCTTC.

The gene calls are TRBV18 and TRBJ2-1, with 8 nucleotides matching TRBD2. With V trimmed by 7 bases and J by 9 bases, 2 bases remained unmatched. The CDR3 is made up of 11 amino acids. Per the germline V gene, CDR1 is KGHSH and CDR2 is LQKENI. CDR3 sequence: CASLRGGEQFF. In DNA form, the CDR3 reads TGTGCCAGCTTACGGGGGGGTGAGCAGTTCTTC.

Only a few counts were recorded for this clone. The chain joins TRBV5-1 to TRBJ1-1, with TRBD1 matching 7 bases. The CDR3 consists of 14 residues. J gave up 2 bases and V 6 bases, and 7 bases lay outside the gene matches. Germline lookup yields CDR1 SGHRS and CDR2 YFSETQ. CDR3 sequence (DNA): TGCGCCAGCACCGATACAGGGGCCAACACTGAAGCTTTCTTT. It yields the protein CASTDTGANTEAFF.

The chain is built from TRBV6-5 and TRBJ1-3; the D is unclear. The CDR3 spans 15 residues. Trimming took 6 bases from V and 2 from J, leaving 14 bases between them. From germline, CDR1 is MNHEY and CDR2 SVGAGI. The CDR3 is CASSSRPDAGNTIYF. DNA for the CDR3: TGTGCCAGCAGCTCCCGCCCGGATGCTGGAAACACCATATATTTT.

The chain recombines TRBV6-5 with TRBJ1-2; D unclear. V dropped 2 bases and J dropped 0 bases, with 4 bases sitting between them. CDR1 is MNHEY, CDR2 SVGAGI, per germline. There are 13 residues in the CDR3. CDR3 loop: CASSYGANYGYTF. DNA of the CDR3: TGTGCCAGCAGTTACGGGGCTAACTATGGCTACACCTTC.

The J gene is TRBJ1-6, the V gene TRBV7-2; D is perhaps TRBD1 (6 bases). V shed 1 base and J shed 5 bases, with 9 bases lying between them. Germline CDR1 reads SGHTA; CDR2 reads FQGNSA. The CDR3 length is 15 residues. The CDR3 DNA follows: TGTGCCAGCAGCTTAGGGTCAGGGGATAATTCACCCCTCCACTTT. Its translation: CASSLGSGDNSPLHF.

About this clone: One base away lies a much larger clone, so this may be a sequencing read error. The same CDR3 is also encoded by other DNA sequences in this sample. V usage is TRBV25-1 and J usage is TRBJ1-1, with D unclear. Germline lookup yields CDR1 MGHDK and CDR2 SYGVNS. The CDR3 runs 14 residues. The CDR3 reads CASSSDLDLTEAFF. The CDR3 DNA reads TGCGCCAGCAGTTCGGACCTAGACCTCACTGAAGCTTTCTTT.

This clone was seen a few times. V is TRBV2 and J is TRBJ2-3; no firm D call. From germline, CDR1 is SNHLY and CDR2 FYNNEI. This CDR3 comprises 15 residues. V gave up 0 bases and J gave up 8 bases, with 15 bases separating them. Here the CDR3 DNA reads TGTGCCAGCAGTGAAGCCCAGCTAGGTGGGTCTACGCAGTATTTT. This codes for CASSEAQLGGSTQYF.

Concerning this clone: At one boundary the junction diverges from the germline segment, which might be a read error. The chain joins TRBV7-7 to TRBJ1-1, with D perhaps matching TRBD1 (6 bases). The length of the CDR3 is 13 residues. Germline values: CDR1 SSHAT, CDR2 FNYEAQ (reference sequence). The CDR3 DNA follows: TGTGCTAGCAGCTTAAAACAGGGCACTGAAGCTTTCTTT. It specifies CASSLKQGTEAFF.

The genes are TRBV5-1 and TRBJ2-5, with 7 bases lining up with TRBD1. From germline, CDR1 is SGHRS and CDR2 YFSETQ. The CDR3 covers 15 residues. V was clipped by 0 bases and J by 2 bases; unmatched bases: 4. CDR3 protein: CASSLGTGLQETQYF. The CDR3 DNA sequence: TGCGCCAGCAGCTTGGGGACAGGATTACAAGAGACCCAGTACTTC.

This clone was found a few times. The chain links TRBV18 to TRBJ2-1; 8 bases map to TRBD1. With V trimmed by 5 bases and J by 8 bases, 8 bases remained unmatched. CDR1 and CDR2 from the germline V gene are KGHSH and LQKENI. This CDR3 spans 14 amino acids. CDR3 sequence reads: CASSTITGGDEQFF. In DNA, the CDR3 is TGTGCCAGCTCAACGATTACAGGGGGTGATGAGCAGTTCTTC.

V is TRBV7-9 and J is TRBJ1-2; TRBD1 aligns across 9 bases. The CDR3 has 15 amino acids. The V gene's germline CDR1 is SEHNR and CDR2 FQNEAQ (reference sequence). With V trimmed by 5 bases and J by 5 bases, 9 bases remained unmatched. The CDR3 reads CASSPPGQGNYGYTF. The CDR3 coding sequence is TGTGCCAGCAGCCCACCGGGACAGGGAAATTATGGCTACACCTTC.

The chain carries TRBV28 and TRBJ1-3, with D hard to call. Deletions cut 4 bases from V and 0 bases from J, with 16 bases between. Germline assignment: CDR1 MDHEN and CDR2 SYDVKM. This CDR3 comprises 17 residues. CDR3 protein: CASSSASAFLSGNTIYF. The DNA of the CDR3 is TGTGCCAGCAGTTCGGCCAGCGCATTTCTCTCTGGAAACACCATATATTTT. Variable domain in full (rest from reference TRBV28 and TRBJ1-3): DVKVTQSSRYLVKRTGEKVFLECVQDMDHENMFWYRQDPGLGLRLIYFSYDVKMKEKGDIPEGYSVSREKKERFSLILESASTNQTSMYLCASSSASAFLSGNTIYFGEGSWLTVV.

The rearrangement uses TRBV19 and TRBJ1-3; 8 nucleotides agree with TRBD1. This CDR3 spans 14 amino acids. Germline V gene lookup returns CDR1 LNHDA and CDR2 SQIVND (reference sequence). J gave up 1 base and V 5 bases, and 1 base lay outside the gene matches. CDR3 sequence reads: CASSRQGSGNTIYF. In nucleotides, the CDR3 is TGTGCCAGTAGTCGACAGGGGTCTGGAAACACCATATATTTT.